This T cell receptor (beta chain) was profiled in a study of cytomegalovirus exposure and HLA in healthy donors. Per germline, CDR1 SGDLS and CDR2 YYNGEE. With 4 bases clipped from V and 3 bases from J, the junction kept 10 bases outside the gene matches. The CDR3 is made up of 16 amino acids. Concerning this clone: Its target is unknown.

Findings and caveats of the study: In vitro confirmation showed a few CMV-associated chains to be CMV antigen specific. CMV serostatus was the only recorded immune exposure for donors. A later analysis found TCR association rates differed by HLA locus, highest for DRB1 and lowest for HLA-C.

PCR employed 60 Vbeta and 13 Jbeta primers. TCRdb's copy holds only in-frame clones and misses some; the assay was immunoSEQ multiplex PCR. The sample contains roughly 220,000 clones, 65% to 85% of which appear only once. Input material: PBMCs. The chain recombines TRBV9 with TRBJ1-3; 7 bases line up with TRBD1. This TCR was sampled from a man aged 50-60 years in good health and CMV-seronegative. The CDR3: CASSPRGRGLGNTIYF. CDR3 DNA: TGTGCCAGCAGCCCCCGGGGTAGGGGGCTTGGAAACACCATATATTTT.